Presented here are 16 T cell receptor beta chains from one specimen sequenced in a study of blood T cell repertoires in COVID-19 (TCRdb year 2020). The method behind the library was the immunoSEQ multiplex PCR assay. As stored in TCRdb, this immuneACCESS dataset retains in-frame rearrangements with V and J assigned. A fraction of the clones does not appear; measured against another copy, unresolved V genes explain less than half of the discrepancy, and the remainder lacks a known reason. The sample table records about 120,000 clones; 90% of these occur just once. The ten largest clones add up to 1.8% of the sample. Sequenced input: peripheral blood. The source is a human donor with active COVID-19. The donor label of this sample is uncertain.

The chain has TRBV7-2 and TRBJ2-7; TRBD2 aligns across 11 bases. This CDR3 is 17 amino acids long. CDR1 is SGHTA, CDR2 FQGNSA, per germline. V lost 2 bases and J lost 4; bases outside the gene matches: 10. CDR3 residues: CASSLNSVAGGQYEQYF. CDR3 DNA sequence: TGTGCCAGCAGCTTAAATTCTGTAGCGGGGGGGCAATACGAGCAGTACTTC.

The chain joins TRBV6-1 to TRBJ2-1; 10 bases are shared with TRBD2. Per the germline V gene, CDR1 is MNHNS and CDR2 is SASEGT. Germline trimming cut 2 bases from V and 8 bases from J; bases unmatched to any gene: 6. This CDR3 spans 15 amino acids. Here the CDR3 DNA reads TGTGCCAGCAGTGAACGACCAGCGGGGGGGCATGAGCAGTTCTTC. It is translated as CASSERPAGGHEQFF.

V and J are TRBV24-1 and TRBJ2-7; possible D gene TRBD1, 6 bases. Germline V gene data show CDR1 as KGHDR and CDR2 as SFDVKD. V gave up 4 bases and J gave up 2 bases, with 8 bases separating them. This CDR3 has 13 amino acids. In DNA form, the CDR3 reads TGTGCCACCAGTGAGACAGGTACCTACGAGCAGTACTTC. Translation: CATSETGTYEQYF.

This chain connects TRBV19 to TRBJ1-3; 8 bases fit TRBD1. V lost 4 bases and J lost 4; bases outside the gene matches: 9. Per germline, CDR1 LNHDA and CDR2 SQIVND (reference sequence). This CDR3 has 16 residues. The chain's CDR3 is CASSTPGQGNGNTIYF. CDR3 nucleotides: TGTGCCAGTAGTACCCCTGGACAGGGTAACGGAAACACCATATATTTT.

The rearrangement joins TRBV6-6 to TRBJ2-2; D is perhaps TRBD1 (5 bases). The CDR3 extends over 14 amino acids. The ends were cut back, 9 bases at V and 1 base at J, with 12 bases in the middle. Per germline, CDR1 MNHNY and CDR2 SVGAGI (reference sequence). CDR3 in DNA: TGTGCCAGTACAGGACAACTGAACACCGGGGAGCTGTTTTTT. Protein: CASTGQLNTGELFF.

In nucleotides, the CDR3 is TGTGCCAGCAGCACCACTAGCGGGGGGTACAATGAGCAGTTCTTC. Protein: CASSTTSGGYNEQFF. The rearrangement uses TRBV7-9 and TRBJ2-1; TRBD2 matches at 12 bases. This CDR3 region has 15 residues. The V gene's germline CDR1 is SEHNR and CDR2 FQNEAQ (reference sequence). V dropped 5 bases and J dropped 4; count of bases not matched to a gene: 3.

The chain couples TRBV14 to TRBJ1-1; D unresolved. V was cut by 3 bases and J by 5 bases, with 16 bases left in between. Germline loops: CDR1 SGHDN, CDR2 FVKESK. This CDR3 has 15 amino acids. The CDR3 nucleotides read TGTGCCAGCAGCCACCACCAAATACCGGGAACTGAAGCTTTCTTT. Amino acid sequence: CASSHHQIPGTEAFF.

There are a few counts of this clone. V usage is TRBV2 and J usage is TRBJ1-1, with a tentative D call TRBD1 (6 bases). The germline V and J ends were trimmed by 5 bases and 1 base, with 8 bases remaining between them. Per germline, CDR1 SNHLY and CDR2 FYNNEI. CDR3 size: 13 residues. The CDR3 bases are TGTGCCAGCAGTCTGGACAGGAACACTGAAGCTTTCTTT. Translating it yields CASSLDRNTEAFF.

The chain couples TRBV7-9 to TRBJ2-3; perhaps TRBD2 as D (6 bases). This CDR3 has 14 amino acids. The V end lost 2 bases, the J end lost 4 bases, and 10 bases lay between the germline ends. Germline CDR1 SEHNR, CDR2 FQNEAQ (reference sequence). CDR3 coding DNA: TGTGCCAGCAGCTTAATAAGGGAGGCAGATACGCAGTATTTT. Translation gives CASSLIREADTQYF.

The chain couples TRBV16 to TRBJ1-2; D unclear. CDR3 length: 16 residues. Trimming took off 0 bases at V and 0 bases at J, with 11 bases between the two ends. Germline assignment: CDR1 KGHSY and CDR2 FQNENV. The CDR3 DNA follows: TGTGCCAGCAGCCAATCTACGATCCCAGCTAACTATGGCTACACCTTC. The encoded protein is CASSQSTIPANYGYTF.

The chain's CDR3 is CASSLTWNTEAFF. The DNA of the CDR3 is TGTGCCAGCAGCTTAACTTGGAACACTGAAGCTTTCTTT. V is TRBV11-2 and J is TRBJ1-1, with D hard to call. This CDR3 has 13 residues. Trimming left V 2 bases short and J 1 base short, with 5 bases between. CDR1 and CDR2 (germline): SGHAT, FQNNGV.

The CDR3 sequence is CASTPRGSSYNEQFF. The CDR3 DNA sequence: TGCGCCAGCACCCCACGGGGGTCCTCCTACAATGAGCAGTTCTTC. The chain couples TRBV5-1 to TRBJ2-1, with D perhaps matching TRBD2 (6 bases). The germline V and J ends were trimmed by 6 bases and 0 bases, with 13 bases remaining between them. Germline assignment: CDR1 SGHRS and CDR2 YFSETQ. This CDR3 spans 15 amino acids.

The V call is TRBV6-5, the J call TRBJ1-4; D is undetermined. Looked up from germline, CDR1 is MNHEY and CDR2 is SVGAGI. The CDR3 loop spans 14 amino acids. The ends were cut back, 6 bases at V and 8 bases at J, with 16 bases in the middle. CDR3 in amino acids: CASRLTPGEEKLFF. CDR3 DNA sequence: TGTGCCAGCAGATTGACGCCGGGAGAGGAAAAACTGTTTTTT.

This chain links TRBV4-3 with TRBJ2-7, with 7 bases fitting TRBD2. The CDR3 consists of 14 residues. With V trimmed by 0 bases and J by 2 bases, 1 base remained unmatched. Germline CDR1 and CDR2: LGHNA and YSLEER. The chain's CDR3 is CASSQDGGTYEQYF. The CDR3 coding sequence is TGCGCCAGCAGCCAAGACGGGGGGACCTACGAGCAGTACTTC.

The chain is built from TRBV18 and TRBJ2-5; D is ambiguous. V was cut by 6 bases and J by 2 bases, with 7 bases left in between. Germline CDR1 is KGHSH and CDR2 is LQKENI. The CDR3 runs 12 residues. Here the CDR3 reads CASSQYQETQYF. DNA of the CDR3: TGTGCCAGCTCGCAGTATCAAGAGACCCAGTACTTC.

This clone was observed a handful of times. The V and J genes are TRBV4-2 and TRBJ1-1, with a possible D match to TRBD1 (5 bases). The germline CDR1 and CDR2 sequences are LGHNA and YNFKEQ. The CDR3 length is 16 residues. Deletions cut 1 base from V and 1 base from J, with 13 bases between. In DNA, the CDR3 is TGTGCCAGCAGCCAAGTTGGGGCGGTAAGGAACACTGAAGCTTTCTTT. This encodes CASSQVGAVRNTEAFF.